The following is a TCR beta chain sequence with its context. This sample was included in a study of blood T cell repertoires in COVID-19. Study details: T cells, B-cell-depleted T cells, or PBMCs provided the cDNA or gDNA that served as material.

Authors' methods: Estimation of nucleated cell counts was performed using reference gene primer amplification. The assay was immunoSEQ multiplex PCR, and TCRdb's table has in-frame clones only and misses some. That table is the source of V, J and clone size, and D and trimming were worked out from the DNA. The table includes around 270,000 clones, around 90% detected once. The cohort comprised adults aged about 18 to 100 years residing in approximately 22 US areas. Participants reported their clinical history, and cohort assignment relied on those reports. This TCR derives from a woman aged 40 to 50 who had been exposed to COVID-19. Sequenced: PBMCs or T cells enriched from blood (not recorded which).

The CDR3 region has the DNA TGTGCCAGCAGAAGGACAGGAACGGGGGACACTGAAGCTTTCTTT. Translation gives CASRRTGTGDTEAFF. This chain joins TRBV6-5 and TRBJ1-1, with TRBD1 matching over 7 bases. Germline CDR1 MNHEY, CDR2 SVGAGI. The CDR3 covers 15 residues. With 6 bases clipped from V and 3 bases from J, the junction kept 10 bases outside the gene matches.